The next 10 T cell receptor beta chains were all read from a single sample in a study of control samples from healthy donors and cancer patients. The method was immunoSEQ multiplex PCR; TCRdb's version includes in-frame clones alone and lacks a portion of them. The table has 150,000 to 200,000 clones, about nine tenths seen once. Input material: blood. These receptors originate from a woman in her twenties or thirties in good health.

The chain links TRBV2 to TRBJ2-4; 8 bases fit TRBD1. The germline V gene encodes CDR1 SNHLY and CDR2 FYNNEI. V lost 8 bases, J lost 7 bases, and 7 bases stayed unmatched. This CDR3 is 13 amino acids long. CDR3 sequence reads: CASRTGWANIQYF. For the CDR3, the DNA is TGTGCCAGCCGGACAGGGTGGGCGAACATTCAGTACTTC.

This chain connects TRBV12-3 or TRBV12-4 to TRBJ1-2; 9 nucleotides agree with TRBD1. The CDR3 is 12 amino acids. The V segment lost 10 bases and the J segment 7 bases; nucleotides outside the gene matches: 7. The CDR3 protein is CAISGTGFGYTF. CDR3 DNA sequence: TGTGCCATCTCCGGGACAGGGTTTGGCTACACCTTC.

This clone showed up just a few times. The chain joins TRBV6-5 to TRBJ2-7; 7 bases align to TRBD1. This CDR3 comprises 14 residues. The germline V gene encodes CDR1 MNHEY and CDR2 SVGAGI. Germline trimming cut 7 bases from V and 0 bases from J; bases unmatched to any gene: 6. The CDR3 bases are TGTGCCAGCAACACCCGGGACAGCTCCTACGAGCAGTACTTC. This gives the protein CASNTRDSSYEQYF.

This chain joins TRBV19 and TRBJ2-3; 7 bases map to TRBD1. The CDR3 runs 15 residues. V was pared by 4 bases and J by 0 bases, with 4 bases of the junction left unmatched. Germline loops: CDR1 LNHDA, CDR2 SQIVND (reference sequence). For the CDR3, the DNA is TGTGCCAGTAGTAGACAGGGCGGGAGCACAGATACGCAGTATTTT. This translates into CASSRQGGSTDTQYF.

Written as DNA, the CDR3 is TGTGCCAGTAGACCGGACAGGGGGCGTCGGAACACTGAAGCTTTCTTT. It translates to CASRPDRGRRNTEAFF. The gene calls are TRBV19 and TRBJ1-1, with 11 bases that match TRBD1. CDR1 is LNHDA, CDR2 SQIVND, per germline (reference sequence). This CDR3 has 16 amino acids. V shed 6 bases and J 1 base; nucleotides not matched to a gene: 7.

Note on this clone: The sample contains more than one DNA sequence encoding this CDR3. The gene calls are TRBV7-3 and TRBJ2-7; weak D call: TRBD1 (5 bases). The ends were cut back, 2 bases at V and 4 bases at J, with 9 bases in the middle. This CDR3 has 13 residues. Per germline, CDR1 SGHTA and CDR2 FQGTGA. In DNA, the CDR3 is TGTGCCAGCAGCTTAGGCAAGGGGTACGAGCAGTACTTC. Translation gives CASSLGKGYEQYF. Using reference TRBV7-3 and TRBJ2-7 for the parts outside the CDR3, the full variable domain is GAGVSQTPSNKVTEKGKYVELRCDPISGHTALYWYRQSLGQGPEFLIYFQGTGAADDSGLPNDRFFAVRPEGSVSTLKIQRTERGDSAVYLCASSLGKGYEQYFGPGTRLTVT.

This rearrangement joins TRBV7-2 to TRBJ1-6; 7 bases are a match to TRBD1. The CDR3 extends over 15 amino acids. CDR1 and CDR2 from the germline V gene are SGHTA and FQGNSA. V shed 5 bases, J shed 8 bases, and the junction held 9 bases outside the gene matches. The CDR3 here is CASSPPTGNHSPLHF. CDR3 in DNA: TGTGCCAGCAGCCCCCCGACAGGGAATCATTCACCCCTCCACTTT.

The sample holds one count of this clone. The chain's CDR3 is CASRDDEKLFF. CDR3 bases: TGTGCCAGCAGAGACGATGAAAAACTGTTTTTT. This chain connects TRBV2 to TRBJ1-4; no reliable D call. Germline CDR1 is SNHLY and CDR2 is FYNNEI. Trimming cost V 6 bases and J 6 bases, with 5 bases left between them. This CDR3 contains 11 residues.

V and J are TRBV7-9 and TRBJ2-1; D gene ambiguous. CDR3 length equals 16 residues. Between the trimmed V and J ends, which lost 5 bases and 4 bases, there was a span of 18 bases. From germline, CDR1 is SEHNR and CDR2 FQNEAQ (reference sequence). CDR3 DNA: TGTGCCAGCAGCGGGTACTATAACCCTGAATACAATGAGCAGTTCTTC. Its protein is CASSGYYNPEYNEQFF.

The genes are TRBV18 and TRBJ1-3; 8 nucleotides align to TRBD1. Looked up from germline, CDR1 is KGHSH and CDR2 is LQKENI. This CDR3 region has 16 residues. The J segment lost 0 bases and the V segment lost 4 bases, leaving 5 bases of the junction unmatched. The CDR3 bases are TGTGCCAGCTCACAAACCCAGGGGGCCTCTGGAAACACCATATATTTT. As protein: CASSQTQGASGNTIYF.